Following are 24 T cell receptor beta chains from one sample sequenced in a study of brain metastases from non-small cell lung cancer. Clones were read by immunoSEQ multiplex PCR, and TCRdb kept only the in-frame ones, dropping some. The data contain about 15,000 clones, over 75% of them singletons. The sequenced sample was primary lung tumor tissue. The receptors were sampled from a donor aged 40 or older with non-small cell lung cancer.

The chain joins TRBV2 to TRBJ1-1; unclear D gene. The V gene lost 11 bases and the J gene lost 1 base, with 17 bases spanning the gap. The CDR3 covers 14 residues. Germline V gene data show CDR1 as SNHLY and CDR2 as FYNNEI. The CDR3: CASHLSGSNTEAFF. The CDR3 nucleotides are TGTGCCTCTCACCTCTCGGGATCGAACACTGAAGCTTTCTTT.

This clone has just one count. A single base separates this from a much larger clone, so it may be a read error. The gene calls are TRBV24-1 and TRBJ2-1; TRBD2 matches at 9 bases. Germline CDR1 reads KGHDR; CDR2 reads SFDVKD. This CDR3 comprises 16 residues. The CDR3 region has the DNA TGTACCACCAGTGATTTATACAGCGGGGGGTCCAATGAGCAGTTCTTC. As protein: CTTSDLYSGGSNEQFF.

Comment on this clone: A much larger clone lies one base from this, so it may be a read error. The rearrangement uses TRBV7-6 and TRBJ1-5; D unresolved. The CDR3 is 17 amino acids. Trimming removed 2 bases from V and 4 bases from J, with 18 bases in between. Germline loops: CDR1 SGHVS, CDR2 FNYEAQ. CDR3 sequence reads: CASSLTGRETRNQPQHF. CDR3 sequence (DNA): TGTGCCAGCAGCTTAACGGGGAGGGAAACTAGGAATCAGCCCCAGCATTTT.

CDR3 in amino acids: CASRTGILNTEAFF. The CDR3 DNA is TGTGCCAGCCGGACAGGGATCTTGAACACTGAAGCTTTCTTT. The V call is TRBV6-5, the J call TRBJ1-1; 8 bases line up with TRBD1. J lost 0 bases, V lost 8 bases, and 5 bases had no gene match. The CDR3 loop spans 14 amino acids. Germline V CDR1 and CDR2: MNHEY, SVGAGI.

The chain has TRBV2 and TRBJ1-5, with a weak D call TRBD1 (6 bases). CDR1 and CDR2 (germline): SNHLY, FYNNEI. The CDR3 covers 14 residues. V shed 8 bases and J shed 5 bases, with 16 bases lying between them. The CDR3 nucleotides are TGTGCCAGCCAGGGGACTGTTAGGGATCAGCCCCAGCATTTT. Protein: CASQGTVRDQPQHF.

This chain connects TRBV29-1 to TRBJ1-2, with TRBD1 identical over 9 bases. This CDR3 region has 13 residues. Germline V gene lookup returns CDR1 SQVTM and CDR2 ANQGSEA. V lost 6 bases to trimming and J lost 0 bases; unmatched junction nucleotides: 2. The CDR3 is CSVDRGANYGYTF. DNA of the CDR3: TGCAGCGTGGACAGGGGAGCTAACTATGGCTACACCTTC. The full variable domain, rest sourced from reference TRBV29-1 and TRBJ1-2, is SAVISQKPSRDICQRGTSLTIQCQVDSQVTMMFWYRQQPGQSLTLIATANQGSEATYESGFVIDKFPISRPNLTFSTLTVSNMSPEDSSIYLCSVDRGANYGYTFGSGTRLTVV.

The chain links TRBV2 to TRBJ2-2; D might be TRBD1 or TRBD2, each matching 5 bases. V lost 8 bases to trimming and J lost 5 bases, with 21 bases between them. The germline gives CDR1 SNHLY, CDR2 FYNNEI. The CDR3 totals 16 residues. CDR3 amino acids: CASRIGTGPRTGELFF. CDR3 nucleotide sequence: TGTGCCAGCCGGATTGGGACGGGGCCGAGGACCGGGGAGCTGTTTTTT.

The V and J genes are TRBV19 and TRBJ1-6; a possible D gene is TRBD1 (5 bases). CDR1 and CDR2 (germline): LNHDA, SQIVND (reference sequence). V lost 1 base and J 6 bases, leaving 10 bases between the germline ends. This CDR3 spans 15 amino acids. In DNA, the CDR3 is TGTGCCAGTAGTATAGTAGCGGGGCCTAATTCACCCCTCCACTTT. This sequence encodes CASSIVAGPNSPLHF.

V and J are TRBV5-1 and TRBJ2-3; tentatively, D is TRBD1 (6 bases). The V gene lost 4 bases and the J gene lost 0 bases, with 15 bases spanning the gap. The germline V gene has CDR1 SGHRS and CDR2 YFSETQ. This CDR3 has 16 amino acids. CDR3 sequence reads: CASSHGTGYSTDTQYF. The CDR3 DNA follows: TGCGCCAGCAGCCACGGAACAGGGTACAGCACAGATACGCAGTATTTT.

V and J are TRBV2 and TRBJ1-2; D gene unclear. Trimming shortened V by 4 bases and J by 4 bases, and 10 bases separated the two germline ends. Germline V gene sequence: CDR1 SNHLY, CDR2 FYNNEI. The CDR3 is 13 amino acids. The CDR3 protein is CASSGGFFYGYTF. CDR3 coding DNA: TGTGCCAGCAGTGGGGGATTTTTCTATGGCTACACCTTC.

This chain uses TRBV14 with TRBJ1-2; unclear D gene. The CDR3 is made up of 16 amino acids. V gave up 0 bases and J gave up 2 bases, with 13 bases separating them. Per the germline V gene, CDR1 is SGHDN and CDR2 is FVKESK. The CDR3 DNA is TGTGCCAGCAGCCAAGAGCCGGACGGTCCCAACTATGGCTACACCTTC. It yields the protein CASSQEPDGPNYGYTF.

This clone has a handful of counts. This sequence joins TRBV15 and TRBJ1-4; no clear D gene. Germline assignment: CDR1 LNHNV and CDR2 YYDKDF (reference sequence). Trimming took off 0 bases at V and 0 bases at J, with 5 bases between the two ends. CDR3 size: 15 residues. CDR3 region: CATSRDTTTNEKLFF. The CDR3 nucleotides read TGTGCCACCAGCAGAGACACCACAACTAATGAAAAACTGTTTTTT.

The V and J genes are TRBV6-4 and TRBJ2-3, with 8 bases matching TRBD2. The CDR3 has 14 residues. Germline V gene data show CDR1 as MRHNA and CDR2 as SNTAGT. The J segment lost 8 bases and the V segment lost 3 bases, leaving 7 bases of the junction unmatched. As DNA, the CDR3 is TGTGCCAGCAGTGAAGACGCTAGCGGGTTTACGCAGTATTTT. Translation: CASSEDASGFTQYF.

The rearrangement links TRBV19 to TRBJ1-3; 9 positions agree with TRBD1. This CDR3 region has 16 residues. V trimming: 3 bases; J trimming: 2 bases; junction bases outside the gene matches: 5. CDR1 is LNHDA and CDR2 is SQIVND in the germline V gene (reference sequence). DNA of the CDR3: TGTGCCAGTAGTATCGCCGACAGGGGGACTGGAAACACCATATATTTT. Encoded protein: CASSIADRGTGNTIYF.

V usage is TRBV7-2 and J usage is TRBJ1-2; tentative D call: TRBD1 (5 bases). In germline, CDR1 is SGHTA, CDR2 FQGNSA. Trimming stripped 2 bases from V and 5 bases from J, with 12 bases between. The CDR3 runs to 14 residues. In nucleotides, the CDR3 is TGTGCCAGCAGCTTATCTTGGACACAGTATGGCTACACCTTC. The encoded protein is CASSLSWTQYGYTF.

This chain links TRBV7-8 with TRBJ1-1; D remains ambiguous. Germline CDR1 is SGHVS and CDR2 is FQNEAQ. The CDR3 runs to 13 residues. V lost 5 bases and J 7 bases, leaving 14 bases between the germline ends. As DNA, the CDR3 is TGTGCCAGCAGCCGGGCCTTTGGTATTGAAGCTTTCTTT. It encodes CASSRAFGIEAFF.

The chain has TRBV3-1 (or the pseudogene TRBV3-2) and TRBJ2-1, with TRBD2 as a possible D gene (5 bases). V lost 6 bases to trimming and J lost 4 bases, with 19 bases between them. The CDR3 length is 16 residues. Germline V gives CDR1 LGHDT, CDR2 YNNKEL (reference sequence). CDR3 sequence reads: CASRPSDLTGYNEQFF. CDR3 nucleotides: TGTGCCAGCAGACCTTCGGACCTTACGGGGTACAATGAGCAGTTCTTC.

This rearrangement joins TRBV6-1 to TRBJ1-5; 10 nucleotides match TRBD1. The CDR3 sequence is 15 residues long. From germline, CDR1 is MNHNS and CDR2 SASEGT. Unmatched junction bases numbered 2, after V lost 3 bases and J lost 3 bases. The DNA for the CDR3 is TGTGCCAGCAGTGAGGGGACAGGGGACAATCAGCCCCAGCATTTT. This codes for CASSEGTGDNQPQHF.

The chain combines TRBV6-5 with TRBJ2-6; no clear D gene. V was trimmed by 0 bases and J by 2 bases, leaving 5 bases between them. Germline V CDR1 and CDR2: MNHEY, SVGAGI. This CDR3 region has 15 residues. The CDR3 loop reads CASSYSPPGANVLTF. The DNA for the CDR3 is TGTGCCAGCAGTTACTCCCCTCCTGGGGCCAACGTCCTGACTTTC.

As regards this clone: The germline gene is not matched at one end of the junction; a read error may be the cause. V gene TRBV24-1 combines with J gene TRBJ2-3; D is perhaps TRBD1 (5 bases). CDR3 size: 15 residues. The V gene's germline CDR1 is KGHDR and CDR2 SFDVKD. The CDR3 is CATSDPRAVTGTQYF. The CDR3 region has the DNA TGTGCCACCAGTGATCCCAGAGCTGTTACAGGTACGCAGTATTTT.

The rearrangement uses TRBV10-3 and TRBJ1-4, with 10 bases that match TRBD1. The CDR3 extends over 13 amino acids. CDR1 is ENHRY, CDR2 SYGVKD, per germline. The junction had 1 base not matched to a gene; V was cut back by 6 bases and J by 6 bases. In DNA, the CDR3 is TGTGCCATCAGAGGACAGGGGGATGAAAAACTGTTTTTT. Translation: CAIRGQGDEKLFF.

The chain employs TRBV4-1 and TRBJ2-5; D possibly uses TRBD1 or TRBD2 (6 bases each). The CDR3 runs 15 residues. Germline values: CDR1 MGHRA, CDR2 YSYEKL. V was cut by 4 bases and J by 1 base, with 13 bases left in between. Written as DNA, the CDR3 is TGCGCCAGCAGCCTAGGATGGGGGGCCCAAGAGACCCAGTACTTC. As protein: CASSLGWGAQETQYF.

This rearrangement joins TRBV6-5 to TRBJ2-7; 9 nucleotides agree with TRBD1. With V trimmed by 5 bases and J by 2 bases, 4 bases remained unmatched. The CDR3 length is 14 residues. Germline V gene sequence: CDR1 MNHEY, CDR2 SVGAGI. The CDR3 region has the DNA TGTGCCAGCAGTCGACAGGGGGGAGCCTACGAGCAGTACTTC. This codes for CASSRQGGAYEQYF.

This clone has just one count. A read error may be the cause here, since a much bigger clone is one base away. V usage is TRBV19 and J usage is TRBJ2-1; 8 bases are shared with TRBD1. J gave up 8 bases and V 0 bases, and 3 bases lay outside the gene matches. The CDR3 totals 14 residues. Germline lookup yields CDR1 LNHDA and CDR2 SQIVND (reference sequence). The chain's CDR3 is CASSIDRGQDEQFF. As DNA, the CDR3 is TGTGCCAGTAGTATAGACAGGGGGCAGGATGAGCAGTTCTTC.